Below, one TCR beta chain is given with its context. Within the sample, other DNA sequences also encode this same CDR3. Living in about two dozen US areas, the participants were between 18 and 89 years of age. Each participant's cohort was designated according to participant-reported clinical history. What the recovered Cohort 3 donors had was two negative PCRs, clearance, or symptom resolution. These data come from a study of blood T cell repertoires in COVID-19. Study summary: Acute and convalescent COVID-19 specimens originated in the United States, Italy and Spain.

The repertoire was sequenced with immunoSEQ multiplex PCR; TCRdb's copy has only in-frame clones and lacks some. Here the sample spans 250,000 to 300,000 clones, approximately 83% being singletons. Germline V gives CDR1 SGHRS, CDR2 YFSETQ. The CDR3 has 17 amino acids. Trimming stripped 0 bases from V and 0 bases from J, with 10 bases between. This clonotype was sampled from a woman in her forties or fifties who had recovered from COVID-19. The chain recombines TRBV5-1 with TRBJ2-6; tentative D call: TRBD2 (6 bases). Sequencing was carried out using PBMCs or T cells enriched from blood (not recorded which). CDR3 loop: CASSLAGVGSGANVLTF. The CDR3 DNA is TGCGCCAGCAGCTTGGCGGGAGTCGGCTCTGGGGCCAACGTCCTGACTTTC.